This T cell receptor beta chain was sequenced in a study of cytomegalovirus exposure and HLA in healthy donors. Findings and limits, study-wide: Indistinguishable V segments such as TRBV6-2 and TRBV6-3 were excluded. Evidence from a later analysis indicated that most CMV-associated TCR beta chains looked HLA-restricted.

Remarks on this clone: Its antigen is unidentified.

The study ran its PCR with 60 Vbeta and 13 Jbeta primers. Sequencing used immunoSEQ multiplex PCR; TCRdb keeps in-frame clones, though not all of them. Of roughly 140,000 clones detected, approximately 80% appear once; the ten largest clones hold roughly 6%. This CDR3 has 15 amino acids. Sequencing input: PBMCs. The rearrangement uses TRBV7-5 and TRBJ1-2; TRBD1 is taken as the D call from the table, unchecked against the DNA. TRBV7-5 counts as a pseudogene. This TCR was recovered from a woman aged 40 to 50 in good health and CMV-seropositive. The CDR3 region is CARSPPGQPYYGYTF. DNA for the CDR3: TGTGCCAGAAGCCCTCCGGGACAGCCTTACTATGGCTACACCTTC.